This T cell receptor beta chain stems from a study of cytomegalovirus exposure and HLA in healthy donors. Across the study: A later analysis reported the 100 to 150 validation repertoires used the same platform as the approximately 660 first-cohort repertoires. General study points: Most observed TCR sequences were rare, whereas some public TCRs were detected in many donors. Overall, around 160 TCR beta chains were annotated as cytomegalovirus-associated. Subsequent analysis of the approximately 130 validation repertoires found a tendency for first-cohort TCR clusters to co-occur.

Sequencing was performed with immunoSEQ multiplex PCR; in TCRdb, only in-frame clones are kept and a portion is missing. The data hold roughly 300,000 clones, with 88% observed a single time. The germline V and J ends were trimmed by 5 bases and 1 base, with 11 bases remaining between them. Germline lookup yields CDR1 GTSNPN and CDR2 SVGIG (reference sequence). The CDR3 extends over 13 amino acids. This clone appeared a single time. What it binds is not known. The sequence was obtained from a woman younger than 35 in good health and CMV-seronegative. Sample: PBMCs. This chain uses TRBV30 with TRBJ1-2; D is unresolved. The CDR3 DNA follows: TGTGCCTGGGACCCTACAGTTAACTATGGCTACACCTTC. Translation: CAWDPTVNYGYTF.